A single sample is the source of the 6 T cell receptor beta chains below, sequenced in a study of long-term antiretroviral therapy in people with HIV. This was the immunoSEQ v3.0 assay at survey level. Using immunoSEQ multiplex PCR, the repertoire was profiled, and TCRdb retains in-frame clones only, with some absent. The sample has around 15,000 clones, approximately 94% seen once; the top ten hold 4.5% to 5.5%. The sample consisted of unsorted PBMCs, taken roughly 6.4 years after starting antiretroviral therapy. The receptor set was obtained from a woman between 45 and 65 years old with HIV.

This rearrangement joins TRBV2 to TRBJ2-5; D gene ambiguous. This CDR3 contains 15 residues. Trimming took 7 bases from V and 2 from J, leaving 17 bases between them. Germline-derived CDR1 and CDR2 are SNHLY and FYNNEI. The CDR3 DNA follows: TGTGCCAGCACTAAAAGCCCCGACCGACAAGAGACCCAGTACTTC. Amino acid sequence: CASTKSPDRQETQYF.

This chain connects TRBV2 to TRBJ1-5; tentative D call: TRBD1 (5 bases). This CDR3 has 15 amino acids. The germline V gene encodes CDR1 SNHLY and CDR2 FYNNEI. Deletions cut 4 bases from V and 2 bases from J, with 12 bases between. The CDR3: CASSGGVVGNQPQHF. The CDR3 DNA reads TGTGCCAGCAGTGGAGGGGTCGTCGGCAATCAGCCCCAGCATTTT.

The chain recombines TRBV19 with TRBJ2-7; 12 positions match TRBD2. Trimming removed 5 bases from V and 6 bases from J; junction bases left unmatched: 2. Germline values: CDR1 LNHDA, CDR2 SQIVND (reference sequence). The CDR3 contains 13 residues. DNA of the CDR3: TGTGCCAGTAGTCTGGGACTAGCGGGCGAGCAGTACTTC. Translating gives CASSLGLAGEQYF.

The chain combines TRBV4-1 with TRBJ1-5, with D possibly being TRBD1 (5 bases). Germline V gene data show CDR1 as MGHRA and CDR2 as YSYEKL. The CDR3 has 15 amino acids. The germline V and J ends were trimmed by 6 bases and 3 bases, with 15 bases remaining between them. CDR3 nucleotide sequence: TGCGCCAGCAGTCCACAGGAATTAGACAATCAGCCCCAGCATTTT. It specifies CASSPQELDNQPQHF.

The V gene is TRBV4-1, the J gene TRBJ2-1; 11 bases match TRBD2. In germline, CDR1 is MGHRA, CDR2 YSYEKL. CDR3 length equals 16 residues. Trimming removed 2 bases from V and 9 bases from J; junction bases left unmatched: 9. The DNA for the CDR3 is TGCGCCAGCAGCCAATTTATAGCGGGAGGGTTCACTGAGCAGTTCTTC. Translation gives CASSQFIAGGFTEQFF.

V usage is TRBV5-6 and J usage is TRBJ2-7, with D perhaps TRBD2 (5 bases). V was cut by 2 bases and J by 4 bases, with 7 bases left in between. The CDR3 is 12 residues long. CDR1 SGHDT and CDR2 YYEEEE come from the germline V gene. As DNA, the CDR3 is TGTGCCAGCAGCTTCGGACTTTACGAGCAGTACTTC. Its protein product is CASSFGLYEQYF.